Below, 17 T cell receptor beta chains from the same sample are listed, as sequenced in a study of T cell clonotyping in hematopoietic cell transplantation. Assay used: immunoSEQ multiplex PCR; TCRdb lists only in-frame clones, some missing. The sample consists of some 2,900 clones, approximately 80% of them appearing once. Here the sequenced sample was peripheral blood mononuclear cells, taken 180 days after allogeneic stem cell transplant. The origin of the receptors is a male patient between 60 and 69 years old who had an allogeneic stem cell transplant, so T cells may come from the graft donor. Some clones in this sample may be carry-over from other donors' samples.

This clone was counted once. The genes are TRBV9 and TRBJ2-3; D perhaps matches TRBD2 (5 bases). V was pared by 3 bases and J by 0 bases, with 8 bases between. Germline CDR1 and CDR2: SGDLS and YYNGEE. The CDR3 covers 14 residues. CDR3 loop: CASSARGSTDTQYF. CDR3 in DNA: TGTGCCAGCAGCGCCCGCGGGAGCACAGATACGCAGTATTTT.

This chain connects TRBV30 to TRBJ1-5; D gene unclear. Germline V gene data show CDR1 as GTSNPN and CDR2 as SVGIG (reference sequence). Trimming shortened V by 0 bases and J by 3 bases, and 18 bases separated the two germline ends. The CDR3 extends over 17 amino acids. The CDR3 coding sequence is TGTGCCTGGAGTGTACCCATCGGGAGTACCCTCAATCAGCCCCAGCATTTT. Encoded protein: CAWSVPIGSTLNQPQHF.

The chain uses TRBV6-5 and TRBJ1-2; no reliable D call. The CDR3 length is 12 residues. Germline loops: CDR1 MNHEY, CDR2 SVGAGI. V dropped 0 bases and J dropped 6 bases, with 5 bases sitting between them. For the CDR3, the DNA is TGTGCCAGCAGTTACTCGGGTCATGGCTACACCTTC. This encodes CASSYSGHGYTF.

The gene calls are TRBV7-9 and TRBJ2-5; maybe TRBD2 (5 bases). The germline V gene has CDR1 SEHNR and CDR2 FQNEAQ (reference sequence). The CDR3 sequence is 13 residues long. The V and J ends lost 6 bases and 1 base respectively, with 9 bases between them. The CDR3 is CASRFAGQETQYF. The CDR3 coding sequence is TGTGCCAGCAGATTCGCGGGCCAAGAGACCCAGTACTTC.

By share, this clone ranks as large (0.1 to 1%). The V gene is TRBV7-9, the J gene TRBJ2-1, with TRBD2 matching over 11 bases. Trimming took 5 bases from V and 7 from J; bases not matched to a gene: 4. Germline-derived CDR1 and CDR2 are SEHNR and FQNEAQ (reference sequence). This CDR3 has 14 residues. CDR3: CASSGASGGNEQFF. CDR3 DNA sequence: TGTGCCAGCAGCGGAGCTAGCGGGGGGAATGAGCAGTTCTTC.

The V call is TRBV14, the J call TRBJ1-2, with 8 bases matching TRBD1. The CDR3 extends over 15 amino acids. The V segment lost 7 bases and the J segment 2 bases; nucleotides outside the gene matches: 9. Germline V gene lookup returns CDR1 SGHDN and CDR2 FVKESK. The CDR3 DNA follows: TGTGCCAGCACCCCCCGGTCAGGGGGCAACTATGGCTACACCTTC. It is translated as CASTPRSGGNYGYTF.

The chain recombines TRBV29-1 with TRBJ2-5; tentatively, D is TRBD1 or TRBD2 (5 bases each). Per the germline V gene, CDR1 is SQVTM and CDR2 is ANQGSEA. V gave up 5 bases and J gave up 0 bases, with 10 bases separating them. The CDR3 has 13 residues. Here the CDR3 DNA reads TGCAGCGTTCGGGGCGCAAACCAAGAGACCCAGTACTTC. It specifies CSVRGANQETQYF.

The chain employs TRBV30 and TRBJ2-1; D gene uncertain. This CDR3 spans 12 amino acids. Trimming shortened V by 4 bases and J by 5 bases, and 9 bases separated the two germline ends. CDR1 GTSNPN and CDR2 SVGIG come from the germline V gene (reference sequence). CDR3 sequence (DNA): TGTGCCTGGACACCCAATCACAATGAGCAGTTCTTC. This sequence encodes CAWTPNHNEQFF.

This sequence joins TRBV4-2 and TRBJ2-2; the D is unclear. The CDR3 has 16 amino acids. Per the germline V gene, CDR1 is LGHNA and CDR2 is YNFKEQ. Trimming left V 2 bases short and J 1 base short, with 11 bases between. CDR3 nucleotide sequence: TGTGCCAGCAGCCAACTCACGACCGAGAACACCGGGGAGCTGTTTTTT. Amino acid sequence: CASSQLTTENTGELFF.

Within the sample, this clone is large. The chain has TRBV15 and TRBJ2-5; D may be TRBD1 or TRBD2 (5 bases each). This CDR3 is built from 14 residues. V dropped 3 bases and J dropped 5 bases, with 13 bases sitting between them. CDR1 and CDR2 (germline): LNHNV, YYDKDF (reference sequence). CDR3 DNA sequence: TGTGCCACCAGCAGGACGGGACGCTGGGAGACCCAGTACTTC. It specifies CATSRTGRWETQYF.

The rearrangement uses TRBV20-1 and TRBJ1-2; no definite D call. Germline CDR1 DFQATT, CDR2 SNEGSKA (reference sequence). The CDR3 runs 10 residues. Trimming left V 3 bases short and J 1 base short, with 0 bases between. The CDR3 region has the DNA TGCAGTGCTAGTAACTATGGCTACACCTTC. Its translation is CSASNYGYTF.

The CDR3 region has the DNA TGTGCCAGCAGCTTTATAGCGGGACAGGGCACCGGGGAGCTGTTTTTT. Protein product: CASSFIAGQGTGELFF. The chain employs TRBV5-4 and TRBJ2-2, with D perhaps matching TRBD1 (9 bases). V was pared by 2 bases and J by 4 bases, with 15 bases between. The CDR3 consists of 16 residues. CDR1 is SGHNT, CDR2 YYREEE, per germline (reference sequence).

The rearrangement joins TRBV29-1 to TRBJ2-1, with D perhaps matching TRBD2 (6 bases). Germline CDR1 and CDR2: SQVTM and ANQGSEA. Trimming removed 7 bases at V and 3 bases at J, with 16 bases between. The CDR3 consists of 14 residues. CDR3 DNA: TGCAGCGGACGCGCGCGGGGAAGCTACAATGAGCAGTTCTTC. It encodes CSGRARGSYNEQFF.

The CDR3 DNA sequence: TGTGCCTGGGACAGGGGAAACAATCAGCCCCAGCATTTT. It codes for CAWDRGNNQPQHF. This chain uses TRBV30 with TRBJ1-5; 8 bases align to TRBD1. The V segment lost 5 bases and the J segment 3 bases; nucleotides outside the gene matches: 3. The length of the CDR3 is 13 residues. Germline assignment: CDR1 GTSNPN and CDR2 SVGIG (reference sequence). Based on the CDR3 plus reference TRBV30 and TRBJ1-5, the full variable domain is SQTIHQWPATLVQPVGSPLSLECTVEGTSNPNLYWYRQAAGRGLQLLFYSVGIGQISSEVPQNLSASRPQDRQFILSSKKLLLSDSGFYLCAWDRGNNQPQHFGDGTRLSIL.

The chain has TRBV14 and TRBJ2-5; no clear D gene. Germline-derived CDR1 and CDR2 are SGHDN and FVKESK. Trimming shortened V by 1 base and J by 7 bases, and 10 bases separated the two germline ends. The length of the CDR3 is 13 residues. The CDR3: CASSQGHSGTQYF. The CDR3, as DNA: TGTGCCAGCAGCCAAGGGCATTCTGGGACCCAGTACTTC.

The chain employs TRBV6-1 and TRBJ2-2; no firm D call. The germline CDR1 and CDR2 sequences are MNHNS and SASEGT. The CDR3 has 16 residues. Trimming removed 0 bases at V and 4 bases at J, with 12 bases between. CDR3: CASSEATGQSTGELFF. The CDR3 DNA is TGTGCCAGCAGTGAAGCGACGGGTCAGAGCACCGGGGAGCTGTTTTTT.

This chain joins TRBV30 and TRBJ2-1, with 8 bases lining up with TRBD2. With V trimmed by 0 bases and J by 10 bases, 5 bases remained unmatched. The CDR3 extends over 13 amino acids. Germline CDR1 GTSNPN, CDR2 SVGIG (reference sequence). CDR3 region: CAWSVAGGSEQFF. The CDR3 nucleotides read TGTGCCTGGAGTGTGGCGGGAGGCAGCGAGCAGTTCTTC.